This TCR beta chain was captured in a study of identical twins. Findings of the study overall: Cord blood beta clonotypes present at high abundance carried fewer insertions; no such pattern appeared in memory repertoires. The study reached conclusions through statistical analysis that was cross-sectional, not following the same donors. Excess sharing by twins proved weaker in beta out-of-frame sequences.

This clonotype was detected ten times or more. Its specificity is not known. It was template switching that added a universal primer site, and there were unique molecular identifiers on the cDNA. One entry per CDR3 protein results from TCRdb running MiXCR on the 5' RACE reads. The data show hundreds of thousands of distinct CDR3 sequences, 9% to 15% seen once. In addition, the sample was reused for a study of yellow fever vaccine responses in identical twins.

This TCR was recovered from a woman younger than 30 in good health. Material for sequencing was CD8+ T cells sorted from blood.

CDR3 bases: TGTGCCAGCAGTTACTCTGGGTCCACTGAAGCTTTCTTT. Translated, it gives CASSYSGSTEAFF. V gene TRBV6-5 combines with J gene TRBJ1-1; D is unclear. This CDR3 has 13 residues. Germline assignment: CDR1 MNHEY and CDR2 SVGAGI. The V and J ends lost 0 bases and 4 bases respectively, with 6 bases between them.